The 13 T cell receptor beta chains reported below all come from one sample, sequenced in a study of Ad26.COV2.S vaccination and SARS-CoV-2 variants. Treatment: 15 to 20 received Ad26.COV2.S at low or high dose, single or two shots; about 5 received placebo; per-sample allocation not given. Vaccine and placebo recipients were sampled on day 63 after the first injection. Here immunoSEQ multiplex PCR was the method, and the copy in TCRdb shows in-frame clones only, minus some. The data hold hundreds of thousands of clones, with 80% to 90% observed a single time. Source: peripheral blood, taken in a trial of Ad26.COV2.S vaccine versus placebo. All receptors derive from a person between 18 and 59 years old who received the Ad26.COV2.S COVID-19 vaccine or a placebo.

This sequence joins TRBV3-1 (or the pseudogene TRBV3-2) and TRBJ1-2, with a possible D match to TRBD1 (5 bases). This CDR3 is 15 amino acids long. The V end was cut by 1 base, the J end by 2 bases, with 11 bases between. CDR1 and CDR2 from the germline V gene are LGHDT and YNNKEL (reference sequence). The CDR3 DNA sequence: TGTGCCAGCAGCCAAGCAGGGTGGGTGAACTATGGCTACACCTTC. This sequence encodes CASSQAGWVNYGYTF.

The chain employs TRBV5-1 and TRBJ1-3; 9 bases agree with TRBD1. The germline V gene encodes CDR1 SGHRS and CDR2 YFSETQ. The CDR3 extends over 16 amino acids. After removal of 4 bases from V and 0 bases from J, the junction contained 5 bases not matched to a gene. CDR3 in DNA: TGCGCCAGCAGCCTCGGGACAGGGAGCTCTGGAAACACCATATATTTT. This codes for CASSLGTGSSGNTIYF.

This clone was seen only a few times. The chain links TRBV27 to TRBJ2-7, with D perhaps being TRBD1 or TRBD2 (5 bases each). The germline gives CDR1 MNHEY, CDR2 SMNVEV (reference sequence). The CDR3 runs 15 residues. The germline V and J ends were trimmed by 2 bases and 4 bases, with 15 bases remaining between them. CDR3 amino acids: CASSLGPPEGYEQYF. The CDR3, as DNA: TGTGCCAGCAGTTTAGGTCCACCCGAGGGGTACGAGCAGTACTTC.

The gene calls are TRBV6-1 and TRBJ1-2, with a weak D call TRBD1 (5 bases). This CDR3 comprises 13 residues. V gave up 1 base and J gave up 6 bases, with 9 bases separating them. The germline V gene has CDR1 MNHNS and CDR2 SASEGT. CDR3 amino acids: CASSEGLGDGYTF. CDR3 bases: TGTGCCAGCAGTGAAGGACTGGGGGATGGCTACACCTTC.

The chain is built from TRBV5-1 and TRBJ2-5; TRBD1 is a possible D gene (6 bases). Germline values: CDR1 SGHRS, CDR2 YFSETQ. V lost 3 bases and J lost 5, with 14 bases in between. CDR3 length: 14 residues. The CDR3 DNA sequence: TGCGCCAGCAGCTCTTTACTGGGGGCGGAGACCCAGTACTTC. Residues: CASSSLLGAETQYF. The full variable domain, in which reference TRBV5-1 and TRBJ2-5 provide the parts outside the CDR3, is KAGVTQTPRYLIKTRGQQVTLSCSPISGHRSVSWYQQTPGQGLQFLFEYFSETQRNKGNFPGRFSGRQFSNSRSEMNVSTLELGDSALYLCASSSLLGAETQYFGPGTRLLVL.

This clone was seen more than once but under ten times. This chain joins TRBV6-5 and TRBJ1-6, with D unresolved. Germline V gene sequence: CDR1 MNHEY, CDR2 SVGAGI. The CDR3 runs 15 residues. V was cut by 6 bases and J by 9 bases, with 18 bases left in between. This CDR3 reads CASSPGLDGPSPLHF. The DNA for the CDR3 is TGTGCCAGCAGCCCCGGACTCGACGGTCCTTCACCCCTCCACTTT.

The chain recombines TRBV6-1 with TRBJ2-5; D not certain. The V and J ends lost 2 bases and 4 bases respectively, with 2 bases between them. Germline CDR1 reads MNHNS; CDR2 reads SASEGT. The CDR3 loop spans 11 amino acids. CDR3 in DNA: TGTGCCAGCAGTGAACTAGAGACCCAGTACTTC. It encodes CASSELETQYF.

The genes are TRBV6-1 and TRBJ1-2; possibly TRBD1 for D (5 bases). The ends were cut back, 1 base at V and 7 bases at J, with 13 bases in the middle. The CDR3 consists of 14 residues. Germline CDR1 reads MNHNS; CDR2 reads SASEGT. CDR3 nucleotide sequence: TGTGCCAGCAGTGAAGGTTACAGGTTCGCTGGCTACACCTTC. Protein product: CASSEGYRFAGYTF.

The chain couples TRBV9 to TRBJ2-1, with D possibly TRBD2 on 5 matching bases. V lost 0 bases and J 0 bases, leaving 16 bases between the germline ends. Germline lookup yields CDR1 SGDLS and CDR2 YYNGEE. This CDR3 comprises 18 residues. CDR3 nucleotides: TGTGCCAGCAGCGTAGCAAGAGCCCGAGGACTCTCCTACAATGAGCAGTTCTTC. It encodes CASSVARARGLSYNEQFF.

The chain combines TRBV7-9 with TRBJ1-2; possibly TRBD1 for D (6 bases). Per germline, CDR1 SEHNR and CDR2 FQNEAQ (reference sequence). The CDR3 consists of 15 residues. Trimming stripped 5 bases from V and 2 bases from J, with 15 bases between. The CDR3 DNA sequence: TGTGCCAGCAGCCTTAAGGGGGGACCCAACTATGGCTACACCTTC. Protein sequence: CASSLKGGPNYGYTF.

The gene calls are TRBV6-5 and TRBJ1-2; D may be TRBD1 (5 bases). V gave up 0 bases and J gave up 1 base, with 9 bases separating them. CDR1 MNHEY and CDR2 SVGAGI come from the germline V gene. The CDR3 runs to 15 residues. CDR3 region: CASSYSGDSNYGYTF. The CDR3 coding sequence is TGTGCCAGCAGTTACTCGGGAGACAGTAACTATGGCTACACCTTC.

The rearrangement uses TRBV7-3 and TRBJ2-1, with 9 bases fitting TRBD1. The germline CDR1 and CDR2 sequences are SGHTA and FQGTGA. Trimming cost V 6 bases and J 9 bases; bases outside gene matches: 12. The CDR3 has 15 amino acids. This CDR3 reads CASSSGTGNRGEQFF. CDR3 sequence (DNA): TGTGCCAGCAGTTCCGGGACAGGGAATCGGGGTGAGCAGTTCTTC.

This clone was found a few times. This chain uses TRBV2 with TRBJ2-2; TRBD2 matches at 14 bases. Germline CDR1 SNHLY, CDR2 FYNNEI. The CDR3 is 17 residues long. The ends lost 4 bases at V and 4 bases at J; junction bases unmatched: 5. CDR3 nucleotide sequence: TGTGCCAGCAGTGTGACTAGCGGGAGGGCGAGCACCGGGGAGCTGTTTTTT. Its protein is CASSVTSGRASTGELFF.